The T cell receptor (beta chain) under discussion was sequenced for a study of blood T cell repertoires in COVID-19. The repertoire was sequenced with immunoSEQ multiplex PCR; TCRdb's copy has only in-frame clones and lacks some. The table has 62,000 or so clones, roughly nine tenths seen once. Deletions cut 2 bases from V and 7 bases from J, with 12 bases between. CDR1 and CDR2 from the germline V gene are SGHDT and YYEEEE. The CDR3 has 13 amino acids. The sequenced sample consisted of peripheral blood. The rearrangement uses TRBV5-6 and TRBJ1-2; D not resolved. This TCR derives from a man aged 50-59 years with acute or convalescent COVID-19. The CDR3 DNA sequence: TGTGCCAGCAGCTTCTTAGCGGCGGGTGGCTACACCTTC. It is translated as CASSFLAAGGYTF.